The 30 T cell receptor beta chains presented below share a single source sample, sequenced in a study of PD-L1 blockade in urothelial cancer. Some clones are missing from TCRdb's copy, which holds only in-frame ones; the method was immunoSEQ multiplex PCR. The table shows under 40,000 clones, with roughly nine tenths occurring only once. Time point given: peripheral blood 6 weeks after treatment start. Specimen: PBMCs, collected around atezolizumab (anti-PD-L1) treatment. These receptors all come from a man older than 75 with urothelial cancer.

The genes are TRBV6-6 and TRBJ1-4; D is uncertain. CDR1 and CDR2 (germline): MNHNY, SVGAGI (reference sequence). Trimming left V 8 bases short and J 10 bases short, with 20 bases between. This CDR3 comprises 14 residues. CDR3 nucleotide sequence: TGTGCCAGCTCCCAGGTCGCTGGGCTGGGAAAACTGTTTTTT. Protein: CASSQVAGLGKLFF.

The rearrangement links TRBV28 to TRBJ1-1; D not certain. The V end lost 3 bases, the J end lost 6 bases, and 11 bases lay between the germline ends. Germline lookup yields CDR1 MDHEN and CDR2 SYDVKM. The CDR3 is made up of 13 amino acids. The CDR3 here is CASSLEVRAEAFF. In DNA, the CDR3 is TGTGCCAGCAGTTTGGAGGTAAGGGCTGAAGCTTTCTTT.

V is TRBV5-1 and J is TRBJ2-3; 12 bases agree with TRBD2. Per the germline V gene, CDR1 is SGHRS and CDR2 is YFSETQ. The V segment lost 0 bases and the J segment 6 bases; nucleotides outside the gene matches: 5. This CDR3 is 16 amino acids long. CDR3 region: CASSLEGLAGGDTQYF. For the CDR3, the DNA is TGCGCCAGCAGCTTGGAAGGGCTAGCGGGAGGGGATACGCAGTATTTT.

This chain links TRBV11-2 with TRBJ2-5; 9 nucleotides agree with TRBD1. The CDR3 runs to 18 residues. The J segment lost 5 bases and the V segment lost 5 bases, leaving 18 bases of the junction unmatched. The V gene's germline CDR1 is SGHAT and CDR2 FQNNGV. CDR3 loop: CASSGRRTGVVLLETQYF. The CDR3 DNA reads as TGTGCCAGCAGCGGCCGGCGGACAGGGGTTGTTCTGTTGGAGACCCAGTACTTC.

J is TRBJ2-2 and V is TRBV4-2; the match to TRBD2 covers 7 bases. CDR3 length: 15 residues. The J segment lost 7 bases and the V segment lost 4 bases, leaving 9 bases of the junction unmatched. The germline V gene encodes CDR1 LGHNA and CDR2 YNFKEQ. In DNA form, the CDR3 reads TGTGCCAGCAGCCCCGAAGCGGGAATCATCGGGGAGCTGTTTTTT. The encoded protein is CASSPEAGIIGELFF.

The rearrangement joins TRBV18 to TRBJ2-1; 8 nucleotides align to TRBD2. Germline CDR1 KGHSH, CDR2 LQKENI. The CDR3 runs 17 residues. Trimming removed 0 bases from V and 8 bases from J; junction bases left unmatched: 12. The CDR3: CASSPPRGGPGKDEQFF. The DNA of the CDR3 is TGTGCCAGCTCACCACCCCGGGGGGGGCCAGGGAAGGATGAGCAGTTCTTC.

The chain joins TRBV12-5 to TRBJ2-1; 7 positions agree with TRBD1. The CDR3 loop spans 16 amino acids. Germline CDR1 reads LGHNT; CDR2 reads FRNRAP. V lost 1 base to trimming and J lost 5 bases; unmatched junction nucleotides: 8. The CDR3 nucleotides read TGTGCTAGTGGTTTGGGTTTGACAGGGAGACACAATGAGCAGTTCTTC. It yields the protein CASGLGLTGRHNEQFF. Drawing the rest from reference TRBV12-5 and TRBJ2-1, the complete variable domain is DARVTQTPRHKVTEMGQEVTMRCQPILGHNTVFWYRQTMMQGLELLAYFRNRAPLDDSGMPKDRFSAEMPDATLATLKIQPSEPRDSAVYFCASGLGLTGRHNEQFFGPGTRLTVL.

The J gene is TRBJ1-2, the V gene TRBV10-3; weak D call: TRBD1 (6 bases). The germline V gene encodes CDR1 ENHRY and CDR2 SYGVKD. CDR3 length: 13 amino acids. V was shortened by 4 bases and J by 5 bases, with 11 bases between the two germline ends. As DNA, the CDR3 is TGTGCCATCAGTGGGACAGACAATTATGGCTACACCTTC. Protein product: CAISGTDNYGYTF.

The rearrangement joins TRBV30 to TRBJ2-1; D ambiguous. Deletions cut 0 bases from V and 0 bases from J, with 9 bases between. The CDR3 totals 15 residues. Germline loops: CDR1 GTSNPN, CDR2 SVGIG (reference sequence). The CDR3 DNA is TGTGCCTGGAGTGTCAAGAAGAGCTCCTACAATGAGCAGTTCTTC. Its translation is CAWSVKKSSYNEQFF.

This rearrangement joins TRBV5-6 to TRBJ2-6; D is possibly TRBD1 (6 bases). Germline V CDR1 and CDR2: SGHDT, YYEEEE. This CDR3 has 19 residues. Trimming took off 4 bases at V and 0 bases at J, with 20 bases between the two ends. CDR3 nucleotides: TGTGCCAGCAGCGTCAATCTCGGGACATCCCCCTCTGGGGCCAACGTCCTGACTTTC. Its protein is CASSVNLGTSPSGANVLTF.

About this clone: Germline is not matched at one junction end, which may reflect a read error. V gene TRBV27 combines with J gene TRBJ1-2, with 7 positions matching TRBD1. The germline gives CDR1 MNHEY, CDR2 SMNVEV (reference sequence). CDR3 length: 13 amino acids. The CDR3 sequence is CASSLRGQGVLSF. CDR3 nucleotides: TGTGCCAGCAGTTTAAGGGGTCAGGGGGTTCTCTCCTTC.

The chain is built from TRBV27 and TRBJ1-2, with unresolved D. This CDR3 is built from 15 residues. The germline gives CDR1 MNHEY, CDR2 SMNVEV (reference sequence). V was clipped by 2 bases and J by 6 bases, with 16 bases between them. CDR3 nucleotides: TGTGCCAGCAGTTTAGGACGGACTCCCCCCCATGGCTACACCTTC. The encoded protein is CASSLGRTPPHGYTF.

This clone appeared a few times. The chain couples TRBV27 to TRBJ1-1; D not certain. The CDR3 loop spans 12 amino acids. Germline-derived CDR1 and CDR2 are MNHEY and SMNVEV (reference sequence). Trimming left V 7 bases short and J 11 bases short, with 17 bases between. CDR3 sequence reads: CASIEAGREAFF. CDR3 nucleotide sequence: TGTGCCAGCATAGAGGCGGGAAGGGAGGCTTTCTTT.

The chain has TRBV7-2 and TRBJ2-1; 8 bases map to TRBD2. V trimming: 4 bases; J trimming: 4 bases; junction bases outside the gene matches: 6. In germline, CDR1 is SGHTA, CDR2 FQGNSA. The CDR3 spans 15 residues. The CDR3 region is CASSSPPGGYNEQFF. CDR3 nucleotide sequence: TGTGCCAGCAGCTCCCCTCCGGGGGGGTACAATGAGCAGTTCTTC.

This rearrangement joins TRBV5-1 to TRBJ2-2, with TRBD2 matching 9 bases. Germline trimming cut 3 bases from V and 3 bases from J; bases unmatched to any gene: 6. The CDR3 extends over 16 amino acids. The germline V gene has CDR1 SGHRS and CDR2 YFSETQ. CDR3 coding DNA: TGCGCCAGCAGCTCTTTAGCGGGAGACCACACCGGGGAGCTGTTTTTT. This gives the protein CASSSLAGDHTGELFF.

This chain connects TRBV7-8 to TRBJ2-5, with D possibly matching TRBD2 (5 bases). The CDR3 has 13 amino acids. Trimming took off 5 bases at V and 4 bases at J, with 11 bases between the two ends. Germline V gene sequence: CDR1 SGHVS, CDR2 FQNEAQ. The DNA of the CDR3 is TGTGCCAGCAGCCGTTGGGAGTCAGAGACCCAGTACTTC. This codes for CASSRWESETQYF.

The DNA for the CDR3 is TGTGCCAGCACCTATTTTAAAGCTGGGGCCAACGTCCTGACTTTC. Its protein is CASTYFKAGANVLTF. The chain carries TRBV6-5 and TRBJ2-6; D unresolved. The germline CDR1 and CDR2 sequences are MNHEY and SVGAGI. This CDR3 region has 15 residues. V gave up 7 bases and J gave up 2 bases, with 12 bases separating them.

V and J are TRBV19 and TRBJ2-3; the match to TRBD1 covers 7 bases. In germline, CDR1 is LNHDA, CDR2 SQIVND (reference sequence). V lost 10 bases and J lost 5; bases outside the gene matches: 27. The CDR3 loop spans 19 amino acids. CDR3 region: CATDPLGARGGKGGDTQYF. CDR3 in DNA: TGTGCCACTGACCCCTTAGGAGCAAGAGGGGGCAAAGGGGGAGATACGCAGTATTTT.

This sequence joins TRBV27 and TRBJ2-7; 12 bases agree with TRBD2. Germline V lookup: CDR1 MNHEY, CDR2 SMNVEV (reference sequence). CDR3 length equals 15 residues. Unmatched junction bases numbered 5, after V lost 4 bases and J lost 4 bases. DNA for the CDR3: TGTGCCAGCAGTTCCGGACTAGCGGGGCTTTACGAGCAGTACTTC. It translates to CASSSGLAGLYEQYF.

The table lists this clone with a count of one. The chain has TRBV5-4 and TRBJ1-4; 9 nucleotides match TRBD1. The CDR3 loop spans 16 amino acids. CDR1 is SGHNT and CDR2 is YYREEE in the germline V gene (reference sequence). With V trimmed by 4 bases and J by 6 bases, 10 bases remained unmatched. This CDR3 reads CASSPAADRGDEKLFF. DNA of the CDR3: TGTGCCAGCAGCCCGGCCGCGGACAGGGGAGATGAAAAACTGTTTTTT.

The chain employs TRBV19 and TRBJ2-6, with D perhaps matching TRBD2 (5 bases). This CDR3 is 14 amino acids long. Germline loops: CDR1 LNHDA, CDR2 SQIVND (reference sequence). Trimming shortened V by 5 bases and J by 3 bases, and 8 bases separated the two germline ends. The CDR3 DNA sequence: TGTGCCAGTAGTCCCCGGGGTGGGGCCAACGTCCTGACTTTC. Amino acids: CASSPRGGANVLTF.

The genes are TRBV19 and TRBJ1-5; a possible D gene is TRBD1 (6 bases). This CDR3 is 17 amino acids long. Trimming cost V 1 base and J 0 bases, with 13 bases left between them. CDR1 is LNHDA and CDR2 is SQIVND in the germline V gene (reference sequence). CDR3 coding DNA: TGTGCCAGTAGTATAGCCCCGACAGGATATAGCAATCAGCCCCAGCATTTT. This gives the protein CASSIAPTGYSNQPQHF.

The gene calls are TRBV5-1 and TRBJ2-7; D perhaps matches TRBD1 (6 bases). V dropped 1 base and J dropped 8 bases, with 19 bases sitting between them. Germline lookup yields CDR1 SGHRS and CDR2 YFSETQ. There are 15 residues in the CDR3. The CDR3 here is CASSLMTGPGDKQYF. CDR3 in DNA: TGCGCCAGCAGCTTGATGACAGGACCCGGGGATAAGCAGTACTTC.

The chain carries TRBV29-1 and TRBJ1-2; 7 bases match TRBD1. This CDR3 contains 15 residues. In germline, CDR1 is SQVTM, CDR2 ANQGSEA. V lost 3 bases to trimming and J lost 4 bases; unmatched junction nucleotides: 11. CDR3 in DNA: TGCAGCGTTGACCCCATGACAGGGAGAATCTATGGCTACACCTTC. Translation gives CSVDPMTGRIYGYTF.

This clone is a singleton in its sample. This chain joins TRBV7-7 and TRBJ1-3; no clear D gene. CDR3 length: 14 residues. V shed 5 bases and J shed 2 bases, with 10 bases lying between them. Germline V gene sequence: CDR1 SSHAT, CDR2 FNYEAQ (reference sequence). CDR3 sequence (DNA): TGTGCCAGCAGCCCGACTACGGCTGGAAACACCATATATTTT. The encoded protein is CASSPTTAGNTIYF.

The CDR3 reads CASSSTAGDYEQYF. Written as DNA, the CDR3 is TGTGCCAGCAGCTCGACAGCGGGCGACTACGAGCAGTACTTC. The V call is TRBV7-9, the J call TRBJ2-7; D perhaps matches TRBD2 (6 bases). Trimming left V 4 bases short and J 3 bases short, with 13 bases between. The CDR3 is 14 amino acids. Germline V gene data show CDR1 as SEHNR and CDR2 as FQNEAQ (reference sequence).

V is TRBV18 and J is TRBJ2-1, with TRBD1 identical over 10 bases. The J segment lost 4 bases and the V segment lost 3 bases, leaving 3 bases of the junction unmatched. The CDR3 sequence is 15 residues long. The V gene's germline CDR1 is KGHSH and CDR2 LQKENI. This chain's CDR3 is CASSPRTGGYNEQFF. The DNA for the CDR3 is TGTGCCAGCTCACCGAGGACAGGGGGATACAATGAGCAGTTCTTC.

This clone was seen only once. V and J are TRBV5-1 and TRBJ1-2; D is unresolved. The CDR3 loop spans 13 amino acids. The V end lost 0 bases, the J end lost 7 bases, and 10 bases lay between the germline ends. Germline CDR1 reads SGHRS; CDR2 reads YFSETQ. The CDR3 reads CASSLEGGLGYTF. The CDR3, as DNA: TGCGCCAGCAGCTTGGAGGGAGGCCTTGGCTACACCTTC.

This clone has just a few counts. This sequence joins TRBV4-2 and TRBJ2-1; 10 bases agree with TRBD2. Per the germline V gene, CDR1 is LGHNA and CDR2 is YNFKEQ. J was trimmed by 4 bases and V by 4 bases; bases with no gene match: 7. CDR3 length equals 16 residues. This chain's CDR3 is CASSRTTSGDYNEQFF. The CDR3 bases are TGTGCCAGCAGCCGGACCACTAGCGGGGATTACAATGAGCAGTTCTTC.

The chain uses TRBV28 and TRBJ2-3; a weak D match, TRBD2 (6 bases). The CDR3 covers 15 residues. Germline V gene sequence: CDR1 MDHEN, CDR2 SYDVKM. The V end lost 7 bases, the J end lost 4 bases, and 18 bases lay between the germline ends. The CDR3 DNA reads as TGTGCCAGCACCCTAAGCGGAGGGGACTCAGATACGCAGTATTTT. It encodes CASTLSGGDSDTQYF.